Each of the 30 T cell receptor beta chains below was sequenced from the same sample in a study of cytomegalovirus exposure and HLA in healthy donors (dated by TCRdb to 2017 to 2019). The library was produced with the immunoSEQ multiplex PCR assay. A mixture of 60 forward primers for TCR Vbeta segments and 13 reverse primers for TCR Jbeta segments was used in the multiplex PCR. What TCRdb holds here is the immuneACCESS table cut down to in-frame rearrangements. Part of the clones is not present; checked against another copy, under half of the missing clones reflect an unresolved V gene, and the others are unexplained. Counted in this sample were some 170,000 clones; over 60% of them appeared once. The top ten clonotypes cover 1.5% to 2% of the sample. Sequences were obtained from PBMCs. The receptor source for this set is a woman aged 25 to 39 in good health and CMV-seronegative.

The chain is built from TRBV6-5 and TRBJ2-3; TRBD2 aligns across 8 bases. The CDR3 is 15 residues long. Germline V gene data show CDR1 as MNHEY and CDR2 as SVGAGI. V was pared by 6 bases and J by 5 bases, with 10 bases of the junction left unmatched. DNA for the CDR3: TGTGCCAGCAGCATAAAGCGGGGGTGGCAAGATACGCAGTATTTT. It specifies CASSIKRGWQDTQYF.

This clone was seen only a few times. The V and J genes are TRBV4-3 and TRBJ2-2, with D perhaps TRBD1 (6 bases). This CDR3 spans 13 amino acids. Trimming removed 3 bases at V and 5 bases at J, with 7 bases between. Germline CDR1 is LGHNA and CDR2 is YSLEER. The CDR3 region is CASSHRGTGELFF. The CDR3 DNA reads TGCGCCAGCAGCCACAGGGGAACCGGGGAGCTGTTTTTT.

V gene TRBV4-3 combines with J gene TRBJ2-1; 8 bases map to TRBD1. The CDR3 consists of 14 residues. J lost 8 bases, V lost 1 base, and 4 bases had no gene match. Germline-derived CDR1 and CDR2 are LGHNA and YSLEER. CDR3 bases: TGCGCCAGCAGCCAAGGGACAGGGATCGATGAGCAGTTCTTC. Encoded protein: CASSQGTGIDEQFF.

This chain joins TRBV11-2 and TRBJ2-3; TRBD2 matches at 9 bases. In germline, CDR1 is SGHAT, CDR2 FQNNGV. The CDR3 consists of 16 residues. V was pared by 1 base and J by 0 bases, with 2 bases of the junction left unmatched. The CDR3 DNA sequence: TGTGCCAGCAGCTTAGGTAGCGGGGGAAGCACAGATACGCAGTATTTT. Protein product: CASSLGSGGSTDTQYF.

This rearrangement joins TRBV5-6 to TRBJ2-3; 11 bases match TRBD2. Losses at the gene ends were 3 bases for V and 1 base for J; bases not matched to a gene: 7. Germline CDR1 reads SGHDT; CDR2 reads YYEEEE. The CDR3 length is 17 residues. The CDR3 spells CASSWGPGLAGTDTQYF. CDR3 in DNA: TGTGCCAGCAGCTGGGGGCCGGGACTAGCGGGCACAGATACGCAGTATTTT.

Here the CDR3 DNA reads TGTGCCAGCAGTTTAAGCGGCCGGCATACGCAGTATTTT. Protein sequence: CASSLSGRHTQYF. The chain combines TRBV27 with TRBJ2-3, with D possibly being TRBD2 (5 bases). CDR1 is MNHEY and CDR2 is SMNVEV in the germline V gene (reference sequence). The V end was cut by 2 bases, the J end by 7 bases, with 10 bases between. This CDR3 comprises 13 residues.

The gene calls are TRBV28 and TRBJ1-2; a weak D match, TRBD1 (6 bases). The germline V gene has CDR1 MDHEN and CDR2 SYDVKM. The CDR3 extends over 14 amino acids. Trimming pared 2 bases from V and 4 bases from J, leaving 11 bases between. The CDR3 region is CASSLNRDGYGYTF. The CDR3 bases are TGTGCCAGCAGTTTAAACAGGGATGGCTATGGCTACACCTTC.

V and J are TRBV6-5 and TRBJ2-1, with 12 bases matching TRBD2. V trimming: 5 bases; J trimming: 5 bases; junction bases outside the gene matches: 4. The length of the CDR3 is 15 residues. In germline, CDR1 is MNHEY, CDR2 SVGAGI. For the CDR3, the DNA is TGTGCCAGCAGTAGGCTAGCGGGAGGGGACAATGAGCAGTTCTTC. This translates into CASSRLAGGDNEQFF.

DNA for the CDR3: TGCGCCAGCAGCCAAGACGGTCTGAACACTGAAGCTTTCTTT. This translates into CASSQDGLNTEAFF. This chain joins TRBV4-1 and TRBJ1-1; D call uncertain. Trimming stripped 0 bases from V and 0 bases from J, with 5 bases between. The CDR3 has 14 residues. Germline V lookup: CDR1 MGHRA, CDR2 YSYEKL.

This clone was counted a single time. The V call is TRBV7-3, the J call TRBJ1-1; D is uncertain. This CDR3 is 13 amino acids long. Looked up from germline, CDR1 is SGHTA and CDR2 is FQGTGA. V lost 8 bases, J lost 1 base, and 11 bases lay in between. The CDR3 is CASGRAGNTEAFF. The CDR3 region has the DNA TGTGCCAGCGGCCGGGCGGGGAACACTGAAGCTTTCTTT. Full variable domain (outside the CDR3, taken from reference TRBV7-3 and TRBJ1-1): GAGVSQTPSNKVTEKGKYVELRCDPISGHTALYWYRQSLGQGPEFLIYFQGTGAADDSGLPNDRFFAVRPEGSVSTLKIQRTERGDSAVYLCASGRAGNTEAFFGQGTRLTVV.

The genes are TRBV29-1 and TRBJ1-1; D is perhaps TRBD1 (5 bases). Trimming stripped 3 bases from V and 4 bases from J, with 12 bases between. Germline V gene sequence: CDR1 SQVTM, CDR2 ANQGSEA. The CDR3 runs to 13 residues. CDR3 loop: CSVEGGRGTEAFF. CDR3 nucleotide sequence: TGCAGCGTTGAGGGGGGTAGGGGCACTGAAGCTTTCTTT.

This chain links TRBV15 with TRBJ2-5, with 7 bases matching TRBD1. The V gene's germline CDR1 is LNHNV and CDR2 YYDKDF (reference sequence). There are 14 residues in the CDR3. The J segment lost 2 bases and the V segment lost 1 base, leaving 1 base of the junction unmatched. The CDR3 region is CATSRGTGQETQYF. The CDR3 DNA is TGTGCCACCAGCAGAGGGACAGGTCAAGAGACCCAGTACTTC.

The rearrangement uses TRBV6-6 and TRBJ1-5, with D possibly TRBD1 on 5 matching bases. The CDR3 spans 15 residues. Between the trimmed V and J ends, which lost 6 bases and 6 bases, there was a span of 18 bases. The germline gives CDR1 MNHNY, CDR2 SVGAGI (reference sequence). CDR3 DNA sequence: TGTGCCAGCAGCCACCCCGGAACAGGCTTTCAGCCCCAGCATTTT. It codes for CASSHPGTGFQPQHF.

The chain has TRBV7-6 and TRBJ2-2; unclear D gene. Germline V CDR1 and CDR2: SGHVS, FNYEAQ. This CDR3 spans 11 amino acids. The V gene lost 11 bases and the J gene lost 2 bases, with 6 bases spanning the gap. The CDR3 sequence is CASLNTGELFF. The CDR3 nucleotides are TGTGCCTCACTCAACACCGGGGAGCTGTTTTTT.

The V and J genes are TRBV6-5 and TRBJ2-3; D possibly corresponds to TRBD1 (5 bases). The CDR3 has 14 residues. Looked up from germline, CDR1 is MNHEY and CDR2 is SVGAGI. The V end was cut by 4 bases, the J end by 7 bases, with 15 bases between. The CDR3 sequence is CASSLQDADNTQYF. The CDR3 bases are TGTGCCAGCAGTTTACAGGACGCCGACAATACGCAGTATTTT.

The chain recombines TRBV7-9 with TRBJ2-7; D might be TRBD1 (6 bases). The CDR3 spans 15 residues. Germline CDR1 reads SEHNR; CDR2 reads FQNEAQ (reference sequence). Between the trimmed V and J ends, which lost 0 bases and 6 bases, there was a span of 15 bases. The CDR3 reads CASSLAWASRGEQYF. The CDR3 DNA reads as TGTGCCAGCAGCTTAGCGTGGGCTAGCAGGGGCGAGCAGTACTTC.

This clone turned up a few times. This chain links TRBV6-5 with TRBJ2-7; 8 bases map to TRBD2. Germline CDR1 MNHEY, CDR2 SVGAGI. Germline trimming cut 4 bases from V and 3 bases from J; bases unmatched to any gene: 8. The CDR3 is 15 amino acids. Written as DNA, the CDR3 is TGTGCCAGCAGTTCCACTAGCGGAGTCAACTACGAGCAGTACTTC. It translates to CASSSTSGVNYEQYF.

This clone has a handful of counts. V and J are TRBV7-9 and TRBJ2-5; the match to TRBD2 covers 14 bases. CDR1 is SEHNR, CDR2 FQNEAQ, per germline (reference sequence). The length of the CDR3 is 15 residues. Trimming removed 5 bases from V and 3 bases from J; junction bases left unmatched: 2. In DNA, the CDR3 is TGTGCCAGCAGCGAGACTAGCGGGAGGGAAGAGACCCAGTACTTC. Protein: CASSETSGREETQYF.

The chain is built from TRBV7-9 and TRBJ1-2, with D unclear. The V end lost 1 base, the J end lost 6 bases, and 9 bases lay between the germline ends. The CDR3 runs 13 residues. The germline V gene has CDR1 SEHNR and CDR2 FQNEAQ (reference sequence). The CDR3 loop reads CASSLGQDDGYTF. The CDR3 nucleotides are TGTGCCAGCAGCTTAGGACAAGATGATGGCTACACCTTC.

This CDR3 reads CASTGLAASYEQYF. In DNA form, the CDR3 reads TGTGCCAGCACCGGACTAGCGGCCTCCTACGAGCAGTACTTC. J is TRBJ2-7 and V is TRBV6-5, with 10 nucleotides matching TRBD2. This CDR3 spans 14 amino acids. Per the germline V gene, CDR1 is MNHEY and CDR2 is SVGAGI. V trimming: 7 bases; J trimming: 0 bases; junction bases outside the gene matches: 3.

Ten or more counts support this clone. The chain joins TRBV25-1 to TRBJ2-1; 7 nucleotides match TRBD1. The CDR3 has 16 amino acids. Germline V gene data show CDR1 as MGHDK and CDR2 as SYGVNS. Trimming removed 2 bases from V and 2 bases from J; junction bases left unmatched: 6. The CDR3 here is CASSEQPGTAYNEQFF. The CDR3 DNA sequence: TGTGCCAGCAGTGAACAGCCCGGGACAGCCTACAATGAGCAGTTCTTC.

This CDR3 is CATSRPTSGRRDTQYF. In DNA form, the CDR3 reads TGTGCCACCAGCAGACCGACTAGCGGGAGGCGAGATACGCAGTATTTT. This chain uses TRBV15 with TRBJ2-3, with 13 bases that match TRBD2. The CDR3 has 16 amino acids. Looked up from germline, CDR1 is LNHNV and CDR2 is YYDKDF (reference sequence). Unmatched junction bases numbered 4, after V lost 2 bases and J lost 5 bases.

V and J are TRBV19 and TRBJ1-1; 9 bases line up with TRBD1. Germline trimming cut 6 bases from V and 8 bases from J; bases unmatched to any gene: 4. Germline V gene lookup returns CDR1 LNHDA and CDR2 SQIVND (reference sequence). The CDR3 has 12 amino acids. CDR3 loop: CASRSTGGEAFF. DNA for the CDR3: TGTGCCAGTAGATCTACAGGGGGCGAAGCTTTCTTT.

V gene TRBV25-1 combines with J gene TRBJ2-1; D is possibly TRBD2 (7 bases). CDR1 is MGHDK, CDR2 SYGVNS, per germline. V shed 8 bases and J shed 9 bases, with 23 bases lying between them. The CDR3 has 15 amino acids. CDR3 sequence: CASHDGGGQGGEQFF. The CDR3 coding sequence is TGTGCCAGCCACGATGGGGGGGGGCAAGGAGGTGAGCAGTTCTTC. The complete variable domain, with remaining parts taken from reference TRBV25-1 and TRBJ2-1, reads EADIYQTPRYLVIGTGKKITLECSQTMGHDKMYWYQQDPGMELHLIHYSYGVNSTEKGDLSSESTVSRIRTEHFPLTLESARPSHTSQYLCASHDGGGQGGEQFFGPGTRLTVL.

CDR3 sequence: CASSMVSGGMNTEAFF. The CDR3 DNA is TGTGCCAGTAGTATGGTCTCAGGGGGAATGAACACTGAAGCTTTCTTT. The chain uses TRBV19 and TRBJ1-1; TRBD1 agrees at 7 bases. V lost 3 bases, J lost 0 bases, and 7 bases stayed unmatched. This CDR3 has 16 amino acids. Germline V gives CDR1 LNHDA, CDR2 SQIVND (reference sequence).

J is TRBJ1-5 and V is TRBV9; D is uncertain. In germline, CDR1 is SGDLS, CDR2 YYNGEE. V was shortened by 0 bases and J by 1 base, with 14 bases between the two germline ends. The CDR3 is 17 amino acids. The CDR3, as DNA: TGTGCCAGCAGCGTAGAAGGTCATAACAGAAGCAATCAGCCCCAGCATTTT. This encodes CASSVEGHNRSNQPQHF.

This clone was found a few times. V gene TRBV19 combines with J gene TRBJ1-4; 10 bases fit TRBD1. Germline V gene lookup returns CDR1 LNHDA and CDR2 SQIVND (reference sequence). V gave up 10 bases and J gave up 7 bases; unmatched junction bases: 6. CDR3 length: 13 amino acids. For the CDR3, the DNA is TGTGCCACCCGGGACAGGGGATTTGAAAAACTGTTTTTT. It codes for CATRDRGFEKLFF.

The sample holds a few counts of this clone. V gene TRBV27 combines with J gene TRBJ2-7, with D tentatively TRBD1 (6 bases). Trimming removed 5 bases at V and 2 bases at J, with 13 bases between. The CDR3 totals 14 residues. Germline loops: CDR1 MNHEY, CDR2 SMNVEV (reference sequence). Here the CDR3 reads CASSLRQAAYEQYF. The CDR3 DNA reads as TGTGCCAGCAGTCTGCGACAGGCCGCCTACGAGCAGTACTTC.

The chain is built from TRBV4-1 and TRBJ2-1, with TRBD1 as a possible D gene (5 bases). Looked up from germline, CDR1 is MGHRA and CDR2 is YSYEKL. The CDR3 is made up of 17 amino acids. The V end was cut by 0 bases, the J end by 2 bases, with 14 bases between. This chain's CDR3 is CASSQDGSRVTYNEQFF. The CDR3, as DNA: TGCGCCAGCAGCCAAGATGGATCCAGGGTAACCTACAATGAGCAGTTCTTC.

Only a few counts were recorded for this clone. The rearrangement uses TRBV5-6 and TRBJ1-1; 8 nucleotides match TRBD1. CDR3 length equals 15 residues. The J segment lost 3 bases and the V segment lost 1 base, leaving 5 bases of the junction unmatched. Per germline, CDR1 SGHDT and CDR2 YYEEEE. The CDR3 reads CASSLPGQGYTEAFF. CDR3 DNA sequence: TGTGCCAGCAGCTTGCCAGGACAGGGTTACACTGAAGCTTTCTTT.